One sample yielded the 22 T cell receptor beta chains listed below, sequenced in a study of T and B cells in COVID-19 patients. TRB was amplified from roughly 250-500 ng of blood genomic DNA. Multiplex PCR with BIOMED2 TRB-A/B primer pools amplified TRB rearrangements. TCRdb analysed the multiplex PCR reads with MiXCR anew, one entry per CDR3 protein. Of some 11,000 distinct CDR3 sequences listed, about 33% are singletons. Material for sequencing was blood. Receptors originate from a human donor with active COVID-19.

J is TRBJ2-1 and V is TRBV11-1, with D perhaps matching TRBD2 (6 bases). Per germline, CDR1 SGHAT and CDR2 FQDESV (reference sequence). The CDR3 length is 13 residues. Trimming took off 4 bases at V and 15 bases at J, with 19 bases between the two ends. CDR3 coding DNA: TGTGCCAGCAGCTGGCGAGGGGCGGGGACTCTGTTCTTC. Its protein is CASSWRGAGTLFF.

The rearrangement joins TRBV28 to TRBJ1-6; the D is unclear. Trimming pared 7 bases from V and 7 bases from J, leaving 8 bases between. Per germline, CDR1 MDHEN and CDR2 SYDVKM. The CDR3 is made up of 12 amino acids. DNA for the CDR3: TGTGCCAGCACTGCCTCAAATTCACCCCTCCACTTT. This codes for CASTASNSPLHF.

Sample share makes this clonotype medium-sized. This chain uses TRBV19 with TRBJ2-1, with TRBD1 matching 7 bases. Germline loops: CDR1 LNHDA, CDR2 SQIVND (reference sequence). This CDR3 spans 15 amino acids. V gave up 3 bases and J gave up 4 bases; unmatched junction bases: 6. Here the CDR3 reads CASSIRQGVYNEQFF. CDR3 DNA: TGTGCCAGTAGTATTAGGCAGGGGGTATACAATGAGCAGTTCTTC.

This clonotype has just a few counts. The V call is TRBV6-4, the J call TRBJ1-3; the D is unclear. The CDR3 length is 13 residues. Germline V gene data show CDR1 as MRHNA and CDR2 as SNTAGT. V lost 3 bases to trimming and J lost 2 bases, with 5 bases between them. CDR3: CASSESPGNTIYF. Here the CDR3 DNA reads TGTGCCAGCAGTGAGAGTCCTGGAAACACCATATATTTT.

By share of the sample, this clonotype is medium-sized. DNA for the CDR3: TGCAGCGTTGGGGAGGGGTCAGGGGCGACCCAGTACTTC. Its protein product is CSVGEGSGATQYF. V is TRBV29-1 and J is TRBJ2-5; weak D call: TRBD2 (7 bases). V was clipped by 4 bases and J by 7 bases, with 16 bases between them. The CDR3 has 13 amino acids. Germline lookup yields CDR1 SQVTM and CDR2 ANQGSEA.

The rearrangement links TRBV20-1 to TRBJ1-3, with 8 bases lining up with TRBD1. The junction had 0 bases not matched to a gene; V was cut back by 1 base and J by 1 base. This CDR3 has 14 amino acids. The germline gives CDR1 DFQATT, CDR2 SNEGSKA (reference sequence). The CDR3 sequence: CSARGTGSGNTIYF. The CDR3 bases are TGCAGTGCTAGAGGGACAGGGTCTGGAAACACCATATATTTT.

This clonotype has more than one count but fewer than ten. The V call is TRBV18, the J call TRBJ2-7; D uncertain. The V gene lost 0 bases and the J gene lost 2 bases, with 11 bases spanning the gap. Germline V gene sequence: CDR1 KGHSH, CDR2 LQKENI. The CDR3 has 15 amino acids. CDR3 amino acids: CASSPPFPGTYEQYF. DNA for the CDR3: TGTGCCAGCTCACCACCGTTCCCTGGGACCTACGAGCAGTACTTC.

The chain uses TRBV20-1 and TRBJ1-1; D gene ambiguous. Germline loops: CDR1 DFQATT, CDR2 SNEGSKA (reference sequence). The CDR3 totals 12 residues. V lost 3 bases, J lost 2 bases, and 7 bases lay in between. Here the CDR3 reads CSASGHNTEAFF. The CDR3 DNA is TGCAGTGCTAGCGGGCACAACACTGAAGCTTTCTTT.

As to this clonotype: A clone one base away is much larger, so this may be a read error. This chain connects TRBV27 to TRBJ2-5; D is ambiguous. Germline values: CDR1 MNHEY, CDR2 SMNVEV (reference sequence). CDR3 length equals 13 residues. The CDR3 is CTSSPQNQETQYF. CDR3 DNA: TGTACCAGCAGCCCACAAAACCAAGAGACCCAGTACTTC.

V is TRBV19 and J is TRBJ2-5, with 8 bases identical to TRBD2. The V gene end was trimmed by 6 bases and the J gene end by 4 bases; junction bases not matched to a gene: 10. CDR1 LNHDA and CDR2 SQIVND come from the germline V gene (reference sequence). The CDR3 has 15 residues. CDR3 sequence: CASSSRAGGGETQYF. The CDR3 nucleotides read TGTGCCAGTAGCTCGAGGGCGGGGGGTGGAGAGACCCAGTACTTC.

The chain joins TRBV7-9 to TRBJ1-6, with D tentatively TRBD1 (5 bases). V shed 3 bases and J shed 7 bases, with 10 bases lying between them. This CDR3 has 14 amino acids. Per the germline V gene, CDR1 is SEHNR and CDR2 is FQNEAQ (reference sequence). The CDR3 DNA sequence: TGTGCCAGCAGCTTTTCAGGGAAGAATTCACCCCTCCACTTT. Its protein is CASSFSGKNSPLHF.

The chain is built from TRBV7-2 and TRBJ2-5; 10 bases fit TRBD2. CDR1 is SGHTA, CDR2 FQGNSA, per germline. The CDR3 is made up of 15 amino acids. The V and J ends lost 5 bases and 5 bases, in that order; junction bases with no gene match: 8. For the CDR3, the DNA is TGTGCCAGCAGCCAAAGCGGGGGGGCCGGGGAGACCCAGTACTTC. Its protein is CASSQSGGAGETQYF.

The chain carries TRBV5-1 and TRBJ2-2; D is ambiguous. The ends were cut back, 6 bases at V and 4 bases at J, with 16 bases in the middle. The CDR3 length is 15 residues. Per the germline V gene, CDR1 is SGHRS and CDR2 is YFSETQ. The chain's CDR3 is CASKDRKLLTGELFF. The CDR3 DNA sequence: TGCGCCAGCAAAGACCGTAAACTCCTCACCGGGGAGCTGTTTTTT. The full variable domain, with the rest looked up from reference TRBV5-1 and TRBJ2-2, is KAGVTQTPRYLIKTRGQQVTLSCSPISGHRSVSWYQQTPGQGLQFLFEYFSETQRNKGNFPGRFSGRQFSNSRSEMNVSTLELGDSALYLCASKDRKLLTGELFFGEGSRLTVL.

The chain combines TRBV20-1 with TRBJ1-4, with 7 bases that match TRBD1. CDR1 DFQATT and CDR2 SNEGSKA come from the germline V gene (reference sequence). This CDR3 spans 15 amino acids. Trimming cost V 0 bases and J 6 bases; bases outside gene matches: 7. CDR3 nucleotide sequence: TGCAGTGCTAGAGATAACAGGGGTCTGGATGAAAAACTGTTTTTT. Translation gives CSARDNRGLDEKLFF.

Turning to this clonotype: The junction departs from germline at one end; a sequencing error may be responsible. The J gene is TRBJ1-2, the V gene TRBV4-2; D unresolved. The CDR3 runs 14 residues. The germline CDR1 and CDR2 sequences are LGHNA and YNFKEQ. CDR3 protein: CASSQDRARGGYTF. In nucleotides, the CDR3 is TGCGCCAGCAGCCAAGATAGGGCACGAGGTGGCTACACCTTC.

The V call is TRBV6-1, the J call TRBJ2-7; D perhaps matches TRBD2 (6 bases). The CDR3 runs 14 residues. Germline V gene data show CDR1 as MNHNS and CDR2 as SASEGT. V was shortened by 6 bases and J by 7 bases, with 19 bases between the two germline ends. Here the CDR3 reads CASSPGGGRTEQYF. In DNA, the CDR3 is TGTGCCAGCAGCCCCGGGGGAGGCCGTACAGAGCAGTACTTC.

This clonotype is labeled medium-sized. The chain is built from TRBV19 and TRBJ2-2; 9 bases match TRBD1. Germline values: CDR1 LNHDA, CDR2 SQIVND (reference sequence). This CDR3 is 13 amino acids long. V gave up 9 bases and J gave up 4 bases; unmatched junction bases: 3. CDR3 loop: CASTGGGTGELFF. The CDR3 DNA reads TGTGCCAGCACAGGGGGCGGCACCGGGGAGCTGTTTTTT.

This clonotype was seen more than once but under ten times. The chain is built from TRBV6-2 or TRBV6-3 and TRBJ2-7; 12 bases fit TRBD1. The CDR3 totals 16 residues. The ends lost 7 bases at V and 7 bases at J; junction bases unmatched: 14. The germline V gene encodes CDR1 MNHEY and CDR2 SVGEGT. The CDR3 sequence: CASTDPPGQGAREQYF. CDR3 nucleotide sequence: TGTGCCAGCACCGACCCACCGGGACAGGGGGCCCGGGAGCAGTACTTC.

This clonotype counts as medium-sized. DNA for the CDR3: TGTGCCAGCAGCCAAGGGACTGCCAGCTCCTACAATGAGCAGTTCTTC. Translating it yields CASSQGTASSYNEQFF. J is TRBJ2-1 and V is TRBV5-5, with a tentative D call TRBD2 (6 bases). The CDR3 runs to 16 residues. Trimming left V 4 bases short and J 0 bases short, with 14 bases between. Germline CDR1 is SGHKS and CDR2 is YYEKEE (reference sequence).

The V call is TRBV29-1, the J call TRBJ1-2, with TRBD1 identical over 9 bases. The CDR3 is 13 residues long. V shed 7 bases and J 4 bases; nucleotides not matched to a gene: 7. The germline gives CDR1 SQVTM, CDR2 ANQGSEA. CDR3 protein: CSAGTGFGYGYTF. The DNA of the CDR3 is TGCAGCGCGGGGACAGGGTTCGGCTATGGCTACACCTTC.

The rearrangement uses TRBV6-5 and TRBJ2-1; no definite D call. Per the germline V gene, CDR1 is MNHEY and CDR2 is SVGAGI. V shed 4 bases and J shed 0 bases, with 7 bases lying between them. The CDR3 totals 14 residues. The CDR3 spells CASSSGNSYNEQFF. Written as DNA, the CDR3 is TGTGCCAGCAGTTCTGGCAACTCCTACAATGAGCAGTTCTTC.

In this sample, this clonotype turned up a few times. The chain carries TRBV6-2 or TRBV6-3 and TRBJ1-1; D not resolved. The length of the CDR3 is 13 residues. V lost 5 bases, J lost 1 base, and 8 bases lay in between. Germline-derived CDR1 and CDR2 are MNHEY and SVGEGT. CDR3 amino acids: CASSPGRNTEAFF. The CDR3 nucleotides read TGTGCCAGCAGTCCGGGCCGGAACACTGAAGCTTTCTTT.